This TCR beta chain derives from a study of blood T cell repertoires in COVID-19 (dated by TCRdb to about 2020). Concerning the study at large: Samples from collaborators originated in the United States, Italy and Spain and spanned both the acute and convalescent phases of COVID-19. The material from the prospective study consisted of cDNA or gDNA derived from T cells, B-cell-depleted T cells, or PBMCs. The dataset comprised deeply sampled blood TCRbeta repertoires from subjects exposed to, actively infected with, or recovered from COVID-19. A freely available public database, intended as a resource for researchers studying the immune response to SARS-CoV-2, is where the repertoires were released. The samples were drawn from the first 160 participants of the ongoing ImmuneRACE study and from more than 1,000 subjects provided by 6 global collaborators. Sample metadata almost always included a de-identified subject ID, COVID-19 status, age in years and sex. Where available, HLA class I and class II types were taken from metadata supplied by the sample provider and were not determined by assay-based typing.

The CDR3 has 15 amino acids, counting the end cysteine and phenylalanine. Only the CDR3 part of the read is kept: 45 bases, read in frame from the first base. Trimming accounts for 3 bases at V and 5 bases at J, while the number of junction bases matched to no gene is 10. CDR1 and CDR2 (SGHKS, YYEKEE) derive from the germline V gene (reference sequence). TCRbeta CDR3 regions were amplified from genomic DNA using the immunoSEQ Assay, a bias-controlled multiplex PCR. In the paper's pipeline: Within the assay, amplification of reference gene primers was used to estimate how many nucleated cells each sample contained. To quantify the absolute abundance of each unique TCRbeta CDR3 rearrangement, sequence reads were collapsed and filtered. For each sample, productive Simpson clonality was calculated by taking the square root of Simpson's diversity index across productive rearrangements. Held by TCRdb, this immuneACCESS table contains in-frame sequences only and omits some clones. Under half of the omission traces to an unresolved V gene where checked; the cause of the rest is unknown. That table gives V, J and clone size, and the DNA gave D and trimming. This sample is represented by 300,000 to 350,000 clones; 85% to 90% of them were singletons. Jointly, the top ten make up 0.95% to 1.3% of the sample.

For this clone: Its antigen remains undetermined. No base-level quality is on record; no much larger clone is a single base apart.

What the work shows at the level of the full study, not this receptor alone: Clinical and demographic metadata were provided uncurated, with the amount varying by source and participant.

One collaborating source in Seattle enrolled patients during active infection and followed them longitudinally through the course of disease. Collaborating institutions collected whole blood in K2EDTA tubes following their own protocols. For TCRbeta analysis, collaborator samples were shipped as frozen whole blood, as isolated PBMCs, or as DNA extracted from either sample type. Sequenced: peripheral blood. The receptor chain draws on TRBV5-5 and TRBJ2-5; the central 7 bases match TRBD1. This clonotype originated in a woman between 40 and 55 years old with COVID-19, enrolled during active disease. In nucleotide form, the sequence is TGTGCCAGCAGCTACGGGACAGCCACGTTGGAGACCCAGTACTTC. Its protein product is CASSYGTATLETQYF.